This entry features one T cell receptor (beta chain) sequence. Its antigen is still unknown. This sample stems from a study of shared clonotypes between healthy human individuals. Notes on the study in general: Estimated richness was generally greater in naive than memory subsets.

A deep-level run was used for the assay. Profiled with immunoSEQ multiplex PCR; TCRdb holds only in-frame clones, not every one. The sample holds roughly 2,500,000 clones, 93% seen once. The receptor comes from a man aged 18-30 years in good health. Some clones in this sample may be carry-over from other donors' samples. Source material: naive CD4+ T cells from PBMCs. Subset defined: CD45RA+ positively selected.

CDR3 in DNA: TGTGCCTGGAGAGAGGCGGGAGTAACAGATACGCAGTATTTT. Protein product: CAWREAGVTDTQYF. J is TRBJ2-3 and V is TRBV30, with 7 nucleotides matching TRBD2. The V segment lost 3 bases and the J segment 3 bases; nucleotides outside the gene matches: 6. The germline gives CDR1 GTSNPN, CDR2 SVGIG (reference sequence). There are 14 residues in the CDR3. Full variable domain (remainder filled in from reference TRBV30 and TRBJ2-3): SQTIHQWPATLVQPVGSPLSLECTVEGTSNPNLYWYRQAAGRGLQLLFYSVGIGQISSEVPQNLSASRPQDRQFILSSKKLLLSDSGFYLCAWREAGVTDTQYFGPGTRLTVL.